Listed below are T cell receptor beta chains from one sample, sequenced in a study of T cell clones after liver transplantation. Sequenced by immunoSEQ multiplex PCR; TCRdb stores in-frame clones only, minus some. The sample holds around 35,000 clones, more than 90% seen once. The starting material was CD8+ T cells from blood, obtained 12 months after liver transplant. The receptors shown here come from a human patient who received a liver transplant. Some T cells could come from the graft donor. Each CDR3 is given with its conserved first and last residue. Fields, in order: CDR3 protein, V gene, CDR3 length, J gene.

CDR3: CASSQSPSEQFF
V: TRBV7-9
length: 12
J: TRBJ2-1

CDR3: CASSSRDGGEIEQFF
V: TRBV13
length: 15
J: TRBJ2-1

CDR3: CASSLGNSYEQYF
V: TRBV11-3
length: 13
J: TRBJ2-7

CDR3: CASTQDRNIQYF
V: TRBV6-6
length: 12
J: TRBJ2-4

CDR3: CASSAGQGGTYEQYF
V: TRBV9
length: 15
J: TRBJ2-7

CDR3: CASSQDAQASGRQETQYF
V: TRBV4-2
length: 18
J: TRBJ2-5

CDR3: CASRAGTGIYEQYF
V: TRBV28
length: 14
J: TRBJ2-7

CDR3: CASSVGNQPQHF
V: TRBV19
length: 12
J: TRBJ1-5

CDR3: CASKDRVAFF
V: TRBV9
length: 10
J: TRBJ1-1

CDR3: CASSFGEGDTEAFF
V: TRBV28
length: 14
J: TRBJ1-1

CDR3: CASSPPFEGSETQYF
V: TRBV18
length: 15
J: TRBJ2-5

CDR3: CASSEARGGPGNEKLFF
V: TRBV6-1
length: 17
J: TRBJ1-4

CDR3: CASSPGVGVEKLFF
V: TRBV5-6
length: 14
J: TRBJ1-4

CDR3: CASSEGAGPNYGYTF
V: TRBV6-1
length: 15
J: TRBJ1-2

CDR3: CASSLTSGRDFFETQYF
V: TRBV5-1
length: 17
J: TRBJ2-5

CDR3: CASGPSSAYEQYF
V: TRBV12-5
length: 13
J: TRBJ2-7

CDR3: CASRSTSGRNNEQFF
V: TRBV10-1
length: 15
J: TRBJ2-1

CDR3: CAISGALAGGSSTDTQYF
V: TRBV10-3
length: 18
J: TRBJ2-3

CDR3: CASSLIFLGREQYF
V: TRBV7-3
length: 14
J: TRBJ2-7

CDR3: CSVEGLAGGYNEQFF
V: TRBV29-1
length: 15
J: TRBJ2-1

CDR3: CASSSPGRNSYEQYF
V: TRBV27
length: 15
J: TRBJ2-7

CDR3: CASSETGTRNGNQPQHF
V: TRBV28
length: 17
J: TRBJ1-5

CDR3: CASSSGTGGETQYF
V: TRBV5-4
length: 14
J: TRBJ2-5

CDR3: CASSSVAGGVGYEQYF
V: TRBV5-1
length: 16
J: TRBJ2-7

CDR3: CASSLGGSPTYEQYF
V: TRBV5-1
length: 15
J: TRBJ2-7

CDR3: CASSQVLETEAFF
V: TRBV4-2
length: 13
J: TRBJ1-1

CDR3: CASSPGGRLYNEQFF
V: TRBV7-6
length: 15
J: TRBJ2-1

CDR3: CASSLVYNEQFF
V: TRBV19
length: 12
J: TRBJ2-1

CDR3: CAISEGDLVEQYF
V: TRBV10-3
length: 13
J: TRBJ2-7

CDR3: CASSGLAFYPYEQYF
V: TRBV6-1
length: 15
J: TRBJ2-7

CDR3: CASFALTGIRRYEQYF
V: TRBV18
length: 16
J: TRBJ2-7